This T cell receptor (beta chain) was identified during a study of cytomegalovirus exposure and HLA in healthy donors. Study conclusions and caveats: Presence/absence analyses assumed roughly uniform sequencing depth across donors, which may not hold. Later analysis demonstrated an association between a missense DCLRE1C variant and TCR beta V- and J-gene trimming. In vitro work confirmed that a few CMV-associated chains recognize CMV antigens. Reports described diagnosis of cytomegalovirus status by the classifier as highly specific and sensitive.

PCR was performed using 60 Vbeta and 13 Jbeta primers. Repertoires were generated with immunoSEQ multiplex PCR, while TCRdb's copy carries only in-frame clones and drops some. The data show fewer than 150,000 clones, nearly 80% seen once. Concerning this clone itself: The antigen is undetermined.

Sequenced: PBMCs. This sequence was found in a male donor in good health and CMV-seronegative.

Written as DNA, the CDR3 is TGTGCCAGCTCACCTAACCAGGGGTCCGAGCAGTACTTC. Protein: CASSPNQGSEQYF. The V and J genes are TRBV18 and TRBJ2-7; D perhaps matches TRBD1 (6 bases). Germline CDR1 is KGHSH and CDR2 is LQKENI. This CDR3 is built from 13 residues. V was clipped by 3 bases and J by 6 bases, with 12 bases between them.